A single sample gave rise to the 20 T cell receptor beta chains below, sequenced in a study of T cell clonotyping in hematopoietic cell transplantation. Sequencing used immunoSEQ multiplex PCR; TCRdb keeps in-frame clones, though not all of them. The profile covers nearly 70,000 clones, with approximately 94% appearing a single time and 1.6% taken by the ten largest. The sequenced sample consisted of peripheral blood mononuclear cells. The receptor set was obtained from a man aged 45-65 years in good health. Some clones in this sample may be carry-over from other donors' samples.

V usage is TRBV6-1 and J usage is TRBJ2-7; unclear D gene. The V and J ends lost 1 base and 5 bases respectively, with 6 bases between them. CDR1 is MNHNS, CDR2 SASEGT, per germline. This CDR3 region has 12 residues. DNA of the CDR3: TGTGCCAGCAGTGAAGTGGGCGACGAGCAGTACTTC. Translation gives CASSEVGDEQYF.

V usage is TRBV2 and J usage is TRBJ2-7; 10 nucleotides align to TRBD2. The CDR3 runs 15 residues. V lost 2 bases and J lost 2; bases outside the gene matches: 3. From germline, CDR1 is SNHLY and CDR2 FYNNEI. The CDR3 DNA reads as TGTGCCAGCAGTGAATCGCTAGCGGGAGCCTACGAGCAGTACTTC. This encodes CASSESLAGAYEQYF. The full variable domain, with the rest looked up from reference TRBV2 and TRBJ2-7, is EPEVTQTPSHQVTQMGQEVILRCVPISNHLYFYWYRQILGQKVEFLVSFYNNEISEKSEIFDDQFSVERPDGSNFTLKIRSTKLEDSAMYFCASSESLAGAYEQYFGPGTRLTVT.

The chain employs TRBV29-1 and TRBJ2-7; no firm D call. V lost 5 bases and J lost 0, with 8 bases in between. CDR1 and CDR2 (germline): SQVTM, ANQGSEA. The CDR3 has 12 residues. CDR3 in DNA: TGCAGCGTTCGAAACAGCTCCTACGAGCAGTACTTC. It specifies CSVRNSSYEQYF.

Turning to this clone: The same CDR3 also results from other DNA sequences found in this sample. The gene calls are TRBV18 and TRBJ1-1, with D hard to call. Germline-derived CDR1 and CDR2 are KGHSH and LQKENI. V gave up 1 base and J gave up 1 base, with 4 bases separating them. This CDR3 has 13 residues. The CDR3 DNA is TGTGCCAGCTCACCACTCGGGAACACTGAAGCTTTCTTT. Translation: CASSPLGNTEAFF.

The chain uses TRBV19 and TRBJ1-5, with D tentatively TRBD1 (6 bases). V lost 7 bases to trimming and J lost 4 bases, with 23 bases between them. This CDR3 region has 17 residues. Germline V lookup: CDR1 LNHDA, CDR2 SQIVND (reference sequence). The CDR3 spells CASTQGYKGNSNQPQHF. CDR3 nucleotides: TGTGCCAGTACCCAGGGGTATAAGGGGAACTCAAATCAGCCCCAGCATTTT.

V and J are TRBV7-9 and TRBJ2-2, with a possible D match to TRBD2 (6 bases). Germline V CDR1 and CDR2: SEHNR, FQNEAQ (reference sequence). The V end lost 5 bases, the J end lost 2 bases, and 12 bases lay between the germline ends. The CDR3 covers 15 residues. CDR3 in DNA: TGTGCCAGCAGCGCCTGGGACTCCAACACCGGGGAGCTGTTTTTT. Encoded protein: CASSAWDSNTGELFF.

This clone was seen a single time. The chain links TRBV20-1 to TRBJ2-1; no reliable D call. Germline CDR1 and CDR2: DFQATT and SNEGSKA (reference sequence). V lost 3 bases and J 12 bases, leaving 12 bases between the germline ends. This CDR3 region has 11 residues. CDR3 loop: CSASGPNGQFF. DNA of the CDR3: TGCAGTGCTAGCGGACCAAACGGGCAGTTCTTC.

This sequence joins TRBV19 and TRBJ2-3, with 8 nucleotides matching TRBD2. In germline, CDR1 is LNHDA, CDR2 SQIVND (reference sequence). The CDR3 totals 20 residues. V shed 6 bases and J 0 bases; nucleotides not matched to a gene: 20. For the CDR3, the DNA is TGTGCCAGTAGCCTAACAACCGGTGGGACTAGGTACTCTAGCACAGATACGCAGTATTTT. Translation: CASSLTTGGTRYSSTDTQYF.

Only a few counts were recorded for this clone. The V call is TRBV29-1, the J call TRBJ1-2, with a possible D match to TRBD1 (5 bases). The germline CDR1 and CDR2 sequences are SQVTM and ANQGSEA. This CDR3 is 17 amino acids long. V shed 2 bases and J shed 7 bases, with 26 bases lying between them. CDR3 sequence: CSVEPLFVGAEGIGYTF. The CDR3 region has the DNA TGCAGCGTTGAACCCCTTTTTGTTGGGGCAGAAGGAATTGGCTACACCTTC.

This sequence joins TRBV6-5 and TRBJ1-1; no clear D gene. The CDR3 has 14 amino acids. Germline CDR1 is MNHEY and CDR2 is SVGAGI. V lost 4 bases to trimming and J lost 4 bases, with 13 bases between them. In nucleotides, the CDR3 is TGTGCCAGCAGTTTCTCGCATACTTCCACTGAAGCTTTCTTT. It specifies CASSFSHTSTEAFF.

This chain uses TRBV28 with TRBJ2-7; 9 bases align to TRBD1. Germline assignment: CDR1 MDHEN and CDR2 SYDVKM. V gave up 6 bases and J gave up 5 bases; unmatched junction bases: 14. The CDR3 contains 16 residues. CDR3 region: CASSSGWTGAQNEQYF. DNA for the CDR3: TGTGCCAGCAGCTCGGGATGGACAGGGGCTCAAAACGAGCAGTACTTC.

The gene calls are TRBV29-1 and TRBJ1-3; D not certain. This CDR3 has 12 amino acids. V was clipped by 0 bases and J by 4 bases, with 4 bases between them. Germline V lookup: CDR1 SQVTM, CDR2 ANQGSEA. CDR3 sequence: CSVEEAGNTIYF. The CDR3 coding sequence is TGCAGCGTTGAAGAGGCAGGAAACACCATATATTTT.

The chain uses TRBV27 and TRBJ2-6; tentatively, D is TRBD2 (7 bases). This CDR3 comprises 20 residues. The ends were cut back, 6 bases at V and 3 bases at J, with 27 bases in the middle. Germline lookup yields CDR1 MNHEY and CDR2 SMNVEV (reference sequence). The chain's CDR3 is CASSYYPGGVLSFGANVLTF. CDR3 DNA: TGTGCCAGCAGCTATTACCCGGGGGGCGTTCTATCTTTTGGGGCCAACGTCCTGACTTTC. The entire variable domain, with the rest obtained from reference TRBV27 and TRBJ2-6, is as follows: EAQVTQNPRYLITVTGKKLTVTCSQNMNHEYMSWYRQDPGLGLRQIYYSMNVEVTDKGDVPEGYKVSRKEKRNFPLILESPSPNQTSLYFCASSYYPGGVLSFGANVLTFGAGSRLTVL.

The rearrangement uses TRBV5-1 and TRBJ1-5, with D possibly TRBD1 on 5 matching bases. V lost 2 bases, J lost 0 bases, and 9 bases lay in between. The CDR3 is 15 amino acids. Per the germline V gene, CDR1 is SGHRS and CDR2 is YFSETQ. Here the CDR3 DNA reads TGCGCCAGCAGCTTTGGGACCGATAGCAATCAGCCCCAGCATTTT. Translation: CASSFGTDSNQPQHF.

The rearrangement joins TRBV6-1 to TRBJ2-7; D possibly uses TRBD1 or TRBD2 (5 bases each). The germline V gene encodes CDR1 MNHNS and CDR2 SASEGT. Trimming removed 3 bases from V and 2 bases from J, with 8 bases in between. The CDR3 contains 13 residues. CDR3 coding DNA: TGTGCCAGCAGTGACATGGGGGCCTACGAGCAGTACTTC. This codes for CASSDMGAYEQYF.

The chain is built from TRBV6-5 and TRBJ2-2, with 10 bases fitting TRBD2. Germline CDR1 MNHEY, CDR2 SVGAGI. This CDR3 region has 15 residues. V lost 7 bases to trimming and J lost 4 bases; unmatched junction nucleotides: 6. The CDR3 here is CASNIAGGRTGELFF. The CDR3 coding sequence is TGTGCCAGCAACATAGCGGGAGGTCGCACCGGGGAGCTGTTTTTT.

V gene TRBV5-1 combines with J gene TRBJ1-2, with D possibly matching TRBD1 (5 bases). Per germline, CDR1 SGHRS and CDR2 YFSETQ. The CDR3 loop spans 14 amino acids. V lost 4 bases and J lost 5, with 15 bases in between. The CDR3 spells CASSQRGQGYGYTF. CDR3 bases: TGCGCCAGCAGCCAGCGGGGTCAGGGATATGGCTACACCTTC.

CDR3 sequence (DNA): TGTGCCAGCAGTCAGATGCTGGCGGGAAGCCCTGGGGAGCTGTTTTTT. It yields the protein CASSQMLAGSPGELFF. V gene TRBV5-6 combines with J gene TRBJ2-2; the D gene is possibly TRBD2 (6 bases). Per germline, CDR1 SGHDT and CDR2 YYEEEE. CDR3 size: 16 residues. Trimming shortened V by 5 bases and J by 8 bases, and 22 bases separated the two germline ends.

The rearrangement uses TRBV30 and TRBJ2-1; D may be TRBD1 or TRBD2 (6 bases each). The CDR3 sequence is 12 residues long. V lost 3 bases, J lost 7 bases, and 10 bases lay in between. Germline loops: CDR1 GTSNPN, CDR2 SVGIG (reference sequence). The CDR3, as DNA: TGTGCCTGGAGCGGGGGCCAGAATGAGCAGTTCTTC. Amino acids: CAWSGGQNEQFF.

The chain joins TRBV5-6 to TRBJ1-1; D is unresolved. The germline V gene encodes CDR1 SGHDT and CDR2 YYEEEE. V was trimmed by 4 bases and J by 0 bases, leaving 13 bases between them. There are 15 residues in the CDR3. The chain's CDR3 is CASSPAGSMNTEAFF. In DNA, the CDR3 is TGTGCCAGCAGCCCCGCAGGCTCTATGAACACTGAAGCTTTCTTT.